One sample yielded the 17 T cell receptor beta chains listed below, sequenced in a study of cytomegalovirus exposure and HLA in healthy donors (dated by TCRdb to 2015 to 2018). Library preparation employed the immunoSEQ multiplex PCR assay. A mixture of 60 forward primers for TCR Vbeta segments and 13 reverse primers for TCR Jbeta segments was used in the multiplex PCR. TCRdb took this table from immuneACCESS and kept in-frame rearrangements with V and J called. Such tables lack part of the clones; where checked against another copy, unresolved V genes explain under half of the gap, and the rest is unexplained. Here the sample has 60,000 to 90,000 clones; 70% occur a single time. 9.7% of the sample rests with the top ten. Sequencing was performed on PBMCs. These receptors were taken from a woman aged 45-59 years in good health and CMV-seropositive.

The chain employs TRBV6-5 and TRBJ1-1, with D possibly being TRBD1 (6 bases). V lost 4 bases and J lost 3, with 15 bases in between. Germline loops: CDR1 MNHEY, CDR2 SVGAGI. The CDR3 is 15 residues long. The CDR3 reads CASSSTGLSDTEAFF. CDR3 sequence (DNA): TGTGCCAGCAGTTCCACAGGGTTGTCGGACACTGAAGCTTTCTTT.

The J gene is TRBJ1-2, the V gene TRBV6-5, with D possibly being TRBD1 (5 bases). Germline values: CDR1 MNHEY, CDR2 SVGAGI. Between the trimmed V and J ends, which lost 5 bases and 2 bases, there was a span of 12 bases. The CDR3 extends over 14 amino acids. In DNA form, the CDR3 reads TGTGCCAGCAGTAAGGACATAGCCAACTATGGCTACACCTTC. This sequence encodes CASSKDIANYGYTF.

This clone was observed a handful of times. V usage is TRBV10-1 and J usage is TRBJ1-2, with 8 positions matching TRBD1. Germline V gives CDR1 WNHNN, CDR2 SYGVQD (reference sequence). The CDR3 runs to 15 residues. The V segment lost 7 bases and the J segment 2 bases; nucleotides outside the gene matches: 9. The DNA for the CDR3 is TGCGCCAGCACCGGACAGGGCCCTACCAACTATGGCTACACCTTC. Translated: CASTGQGPTNYGYTF.

This clone has more than one count but fewer than ten. This rearrangement joins TRBV5-1 to TRBJ2-3, with D perhaps matching TRBD1 (5 bases). The germline CDR1 and CDR2 sequences are SGHRS and YFSETQ. This CDR3 has 16 amino acids. V was cut by 1 base and J by 0 bases, with 12 bases left in between. Written as DNA, the CDR3 is TGCGCCAGCAGCTTGATTCCGACAGCGAGCACAGATACGCAGTATTTT. Amino acids: CASSLIPTASTDTQYF. The full variable domain, rest sourced from reference TRBV5-1 and TRBJ2-3, is KAGVTQTPRYLIKTRGQQVTLSCSPISGHRSVSWYQQTPGQGLQFLFEYFSETQRNKGNFPGRFSGRQFSNSRSEMNVSTLELGDSALYLCASSLIPTASTDTQYFGPGTRLTVL.

This clone was detected a few times. The chain combines TRBV28 with TRBJ2-3; 8 bases are a match to TRBD1. The length of the CDR3 is 16 residues. V dropped 3 bases and J dropped 6; count of bases not matched to a gene: 11. Germline CDR1 reads MDHEN; CDR2 reads SYDVKM. This CDR3 is CASSFPRDRPVDTQYF. CDR3 bases: TGTGCCAGCAGTTTCCCCCGGGACAGGCCTGTCGATACGCAGTATTTT.

This chain connects TRBV10-1 to TRBJ2-5; possible D gene TRBD2, 5 bases. Gene TRBJ2-7 matches the end of the DNA better, so the J call may be wrong. This CDR3 has 14 amino acids. The germline V gene has CDR1 WNHNN and CDR2 SYGVQD (reference sequence). DNA for the CDR3: TGCGCCAGCAGTGATCGGACTGCCGCCTACGAGCAGTACTTC. This encodes CASSDRTAAYEQYF.

This chain uses TRBV18 with TRBJ1-4, with D possibly being TRBD1 (5 bases). The CDR3 spans 17 residues. Germline CDR1 is KGHSH and CDR2 is LQKENI. The V end lost 3 bases, the J end lost 0 bases, and 14 bases lay between the germline ends. For the CDR3, the DNA is TGTGCCAGCTCACCTCCGGCAGGGATTGCAACTAATGAAAAACTGTTTTTT. This gives the protein CASSPPAGIATNEKLFF.

The CDR3 DNA is TGTGCCAGCAGTACTAGCGGGAGTCTTGGCCAAGAGACCCAGTACTTC. Its translation is CASSTSGSLGQETQYF. The chain uses TRBV7-3 and TRBJ2-5; 11 bases align to TRBD2. The CDR3 is 16 residues long. V shed 6 bases and J 1 base; nucleotides not matched to a gene: 7. Per the germline V gene, CDR1 is SGHTA and CDR2 is FQGTGA.

This clone was seen a few times. The sample holds other DNA sequences that translate to the same CDR3. The chain is built from TRBV27 and TRBJ1-1; weak D call: TRBD1 (6 bases). The ends were cut back, 2 bases at V and 4 bases at J, with 8 bases in the middle. Germline loops: CDR1 MNHEY, CDR2 SMNVEV (reference sequence). The CDR3 has 13 residues. The CDR3 is CASSLRGSTEAFF. The CDR3 DNA reads as TGTGCCAGCAGTTTAAGGGGGAGCACTGAAGCTTTCTTT.

This chain joins TRBV28 and TRBJ2-1; TRBD1 might be the D (6 bases). This CDR3 has 12 residues. In germline, CDR1 is MDHEN, CDR2 SYDVKM. As DNA, the CDR3 is TGTGCTCCGGAGAACAGGGTCAATGAGCAGTTCTTC. As protein: CAPENRVNEQFF.

V gene TRBV4-3 combines with J gene TRBJ2-3, with 11 bases identical to TRBD1. V gave up 0 bases and J gave up 0 bases; unmatched junction bases: 5. This CDR3 region has 18 residues. Germline V lookup: CDR1 LGHNA, CDR2 YSLEER. DNA of the CDR3: TGCGCCAGCAGCCAAGAGGACAGGGGGCACCCTAGCACAGATACGCAGTATTTT. Translation gives CASSQEDRGHPSTDTQYF.

This clone showed up just once. This chain joins TRBV11-2 and TRBJ1-2, with D possibly matching TRBD1 (6 bases). The CDR3 contains 12 residues. V was cut by 1 base and J by 8 bases, with 8 bases left in between. The V gene's germline CDR1 is SGHAT and CDR2 FQNNGV. The CDR3 nucleotides are TGTGCCAGCAGCTTAGCAGACAGGGGCTACACCTTC. It encodes CASSLADRGYTF.

The chain recombines TRBV18 with TRBJ1-1; no firm D call. Germline lookup yields CDR1 KGHSH and CDR2 LQKENI. The V and J ends lost 3 bases and 1 base respectively, with 3 bases between them. This CDR3 is built from 12 residues. CDR3 amino acids: CASSPRNTEAFF. For the CDR3, the DNA is TGTGCCAGCTCACCTCGGAACACTGAAGCTTTCTTT.

J is TRBJ1-2 and V is TRBV18; D call uncertain. Germline V lookup: CDR1 KGHSH, CDR2 LQKENI. This CDR3 has 14 residues. The ends were cut back, 2 bases at V and 12 bases at J, with 19 bases in the middle. CDR3 loop: CASSPDGQVNSNTF. DNA for the CDR3: TGTGCCAGCTCACCAGATGGGCAGGTTAATTCCAACACCTTC.

The V and J genes are TRBV5-6 and TRBJ2-7; unclear D gene. The CDR3 runs 11 residues. CDR1 and CDR2 from the germline V gene are SGHDT and YYEEEE. V lost 4 bases and J 3 bases, leaving 5 bases between the germline ends. The CDR3: CASSLNYEQYF. In DNA form, the CDR3 reads TGTGCCAGCAGCCTTAACTACGAGCAGTACTTC. Looking up the rest from reference TRBV5-6 and TRBJ2-7 gives the full variable domain: DAGVTQSPTHLIKTRGQQVTLRCSPKSGHDTVSWYQQALGQGPQFIFQYYEEEERQRGNFPDRFSGHQFPNYSSELNVNALLLGDSALYLCASSLNYEQYFGPGTRLTVT.

The CDR3 bases are TGTGCCAGCAGTTTGTCCCCGGGACAGGGGTTACCCGAGCAGTATTTT. Translating it yields CASSLSPGQGLPEQYF. The chain carries TRBV7-9 and TRBJ2-3; TRBD1 agrees at 10 bases. Germline V gene data show CDR1 as SEHNR and CDR2 as FQNEAQ (reference sequence). This CDR3 is built from 16 residues. V was clipped by 6 bases and J by 11 bases; unmatched bases: 17.

This chain uses TRBV27 with TRBJ1-2; D might be TRBD1 (6 bases). CDR1 is MNHEY, CDR2 SMNVEV, per germline (reference sequence). This CDR3 contains 11 residues. V was pared by 4 bases and J by 11 bases, with 11 bases between. CDR3 bases: TGTGCCAGCAGTTCACAGGGAAGGTACACCTTC. Amino acid sequence: CASSSQGRYTF.